A selection of T cell receptor beta chains follows, all from one sample in a study of T cell responses to AZD1222 COVID-19 vaccine. The method was immunoSEQ multiplex PCR; TCRdb's version includes in-frame clones alone and lacks a portion of them. This sample has 140,000 or so clones; just over 90% occur once, and the top ten carry 1.9%. This specimen consisted of peripheral blood, obtained 28 days after the second AZD1222 dose. The receptors derive from an adult who received the AZD1222 COVID-19 vaccine. CDR3s include the opening cysteine and the closing phenylalanine or tryptophan. The D gene is left open where the match is weak. Size tells how often a clone was seen (once, few, many) or the class of an expanded clone, and some rows leave it out.

clone size	V gene	J gene	D gene	CDR3 protein	CDR3 DNA
NA	TRBV6-5	TRBJ2-2	NA	CASSLSGNTGELFF	TGTGCCAGCAGCCTTAGCGGGAACACCGGGGAGCTGTTTTTT
NA	TRBV5-1	TRBJ2-7	TRBD2	CASSLSPSTSWESYEQYF	TGCGCCAGCAGCCTTTCCCCCTCGACTAGCTGGGAGTCCTACGAGCAGTACTTC
NA	TRBV19	TRBJ1-1	TRBD1	CASSTDRGGTEAFF	TGTGCCAGTAGTACAGACAGGGGAGGGACTGAAGCTTTCTTT
NA	TRBV3-1/TRBV3-2	TRBJ2-5	TRBD2	CASSQVAGGRVTQYF	TGTGCCAGCAGCCAAGTTGCGGGGGGGCGGGTTACCCAGTACTTC
NA	TRBV7-8	TRBJ2-7	NA	CASEGGGWQYF	TGTGCCAGCGAGGGGGGTGGATGGCAGTACTTC
few	TRBV3-1/TRBV3-2	TRBJ1-3	NA	CASSHWGNTIYF	TGTGCCAGCAGCCACTGGGGAAACACCATATATTTT
NA	TRBV7-3	TRBJ1-1	NA	CASSLNWGTEAFF	TGTGCCAGCAGCTTAAATTGGGGCACTGAAGCTTTCTTT
NA	TRBV9	TRBJ1-5	NA	CASSAGDIGNQPQHF	TGTGCCAGCAGCGCGGGGGACATTGGAAATCAGCCCCAGCATTTT
NA	TRBV2	TRBJ2-2	NA	CASSPGTRTGELFF	TGTGCCAGCAGTCCCGGGACGAGGACCGGGGAGCTGTTTTTT
NA	TRBV5-1	TRBJ1-1	NA	CASSFVVNTEAFF	TGCGCCAGCAGCTTTGTAGTGAACACTGAAGCTTTCTTT
NA	TRBV10-3	TRBJ2-2	NA	CAISIDGYTGELFF	TGTGCCATCAGCATCGATGGGTACACCGGGGAGCTGTTTTTT
NA	TRBV6-5	TRBJ2-1	TRBD2	CASIEGASGGDEQFF	TGTGCCAGCATAGAAGGGGCTAGCGGGGGGGATGAGCAGTTCTTC
NA	TRBV11-2	TRBJ2-3	TRBD2	CASSLGLGLAEFSTDTQYF	TGTGCCAGCAGCTTAGGTTTGGGACTAGCGGAATTTAGCACAGATACGCAGTATTTT
NA	TRBV18	TRBJ1-5	TRBD1	CASSPQGAANQPQHF	TGTGCCAGCTCACCCCAGGGGGCGGCAAATCAGCCCCAGCATTTT
NA	TRBV6-1	TRBJ1-1	NA	CASSEKGNTEAFF	TGTGCCAGCAGTGAAAAGGGGAACACTGAAGCTTTCTTT
NA	TRBV7-8	TRBJ1-4	TRBD1	CASSSRDRGPSNEKLFF	TGTGCCAGCAGCTCCCGGGACAGGGGGCCGTCTAATGAAAAACTGTTTTTT
NA	TRBV5-6	TRBJ1-2	NA	CASSLVAGKAYGYTF	TGTGCCAGCAGCTTGGTCGCCGGCAAGGCCTATGGCTACACCTTC
NA	TRBV7-6	TRBJ1-2	NA	CASSLEGYGYTF	TGTGCCAGCAGCTTAGAAGGCTATGGCTACACCTTC
NA	TRBV18	TRBJ1-3	NA	CASSTGTHVGNTIYF	TGTGCCAGCTCAACCGGGACGCACGTTGGAAACACCATATATTTT
once	TRBV3-1/TRBV3-2	TRBJ1-5	NA	CASSQDEGYAQHF	TGTGCCAGCAGCCAAGATGAAGGGTACGCCCAGCATTTT
NA	TRBV5-1	TRBJ1-1	NA	CASSLAAAMNTEAFF	TGCGCCAGCAGCTTGGCGGCAGCAATGAACACTGAAGCTTTCTTT
NA	TRBV16	TRBJ2-7	NA	CASSQAGNSYEQYF	TGTGCCAGCAGCCAGGCAGGGAACTCCTACGAGCAGTACTTC
once	TRBV7-9	TRBJ2-3	TRBD1	CASSIRDRVPDTQYF	TGTGCCAGCAGCATTCGGGACAGGGTTCCAGATACGCAGTATTTT
NA	TRBV5-4	TRBJ1-1	NA	CASSLGEPSAQFF	TGTGCCAGCAGCTTGGGGGAACCCTCCGCGCAGTTCTTT
NA	TRBV10-2	TRBJ1-1	NA	CASSEVTEAFF	TGCGCCAGCAGTGAGGTTACTGAAGCTTTCTTT
NA	TRBV4-2	TRBJ1-6	TRBD1	CASSQSDREGSPLHF	TGTGCCAGCAGCCAGAGCGACAGGGAAGGGTCACCCCTCCACTTT
NA	TRBV5-1	TRBJ2-7	NA	CASSSTGTISYEQYF	TGCGCCAGCAGCTCTACCGGGACAATCTCCTACGAGCAGTACTTC
NA	TRBV3-1/TRBV3-2	TRBJ1-2	NA	CASSLSGFYGYTF	TGTGCCAGCAGCCTATCCGGCTTCTATGGCTACACCTTC
NA	TRBV9	TRBJ2-1	NA	CASSPRLGGSEQFF	TGTGCCAGCAGCCCCCGGCTAGGAGGGAGTGAGCAGTTCTTC
NA	TRBV2	TRBJ1-2	NA	CASRADAGAKDGYTF	TGTGCCAGCAGAGCCGATGCGGGGGCCAAGGATGGCTACACCTTC
NA	TRBV7-2	TRBJ1-2	NA	CASSSRWEGSYYGYTF	TGTGCCAGCAGCTCCCGCTGGGAGGGGTCCTACTATGGCTACACCTTC
once	TRBV6-6	TRBJ1-1	TRBD1	CATIRDRENTEAFF	TGTGCCACGATCCGGGACAGGGAGAACACTGAAGCTTTCTTT
NA	TRBV6-6	TRBJ2-2	TRBD1	CASSYLGQGNTGELFF	TGTGCCAGCAGTTACCTGGGACAGGGGAACACCGGGGAGCTGTTTTTT
once	TRBV12-3/TRBV12-4	TRBJ2-5	NA	CASSLAGKQTQYF	TGTGCCAGCAGTTTGGCGGGGAAGCAGACCCAGTACTTC